The sequence of this TCR beta chain was determined in a study of OX40 agonist ivuxolimab in advanced cancers. Study at large: Prior checkpoint blockade (anti-PD-1, anti-PD-L1 or anti-CTLA-4) was permitted; about 40% had it.

This clone appeared a few times. Its antigen remains unidentified. Study observations and caveats: CD4+ and CD8+ blood T cells expanded clonally by week 6 at 0.1 to 3.0 mg/kg.

Only in-frame clones appear in the TCRdb table, and some are missing; sequencing was by immunoSEQ multiplex PCR. The sample has tens of thousands of clones, about 86% seen once. V gave up 7 bases and J gave up 3 bases, with 7 bases separating them. The CDR3 consists of 10 residues. Germline assignment: CDR1 SQVTM and CDR2 ANQGSEA. V usage is TRBV29-1 and J usage is TRBJ2-7; TRBD1 or TRBD2 may be the D gene (5 bases each). This clonotype was obtained from an adult with an advanced solid tumor such as melanoma, head and neck, liver or kidney cancer. The sample consisted of CD4+ or CD8+ T cells sorted from blood, taken in a trial of the OX40 agonist ivuxolimab. This CDR3 is CSGGDYEQYF. The CDR3 nucleotides are TGCAGCGGAGGGGACTACGAGCAGTACTTC.